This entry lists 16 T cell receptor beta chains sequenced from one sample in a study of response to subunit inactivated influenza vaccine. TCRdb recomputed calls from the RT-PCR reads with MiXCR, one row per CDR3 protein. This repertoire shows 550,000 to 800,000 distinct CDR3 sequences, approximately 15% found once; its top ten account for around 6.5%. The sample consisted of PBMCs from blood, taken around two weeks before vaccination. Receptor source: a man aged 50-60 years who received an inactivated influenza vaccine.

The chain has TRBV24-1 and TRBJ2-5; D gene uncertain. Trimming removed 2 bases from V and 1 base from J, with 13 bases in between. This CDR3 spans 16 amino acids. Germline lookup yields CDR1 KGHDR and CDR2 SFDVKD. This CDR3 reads CATSDSPPGSQETQYF. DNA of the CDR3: TGTGCCACCAGTGATTCCCCCCCGGGTAGCCAAGAGACCCAGTACTTC.

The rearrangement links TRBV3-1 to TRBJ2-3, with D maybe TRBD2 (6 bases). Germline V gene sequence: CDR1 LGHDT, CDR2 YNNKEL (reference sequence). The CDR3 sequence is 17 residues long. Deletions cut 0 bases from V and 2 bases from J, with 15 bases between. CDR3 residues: CASSQDLPGEYTDTQYF. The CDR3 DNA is TGTGCCAGCAGCCAAGATTTGCCGGGAGAATACACAGATACGCAGTATTTT.

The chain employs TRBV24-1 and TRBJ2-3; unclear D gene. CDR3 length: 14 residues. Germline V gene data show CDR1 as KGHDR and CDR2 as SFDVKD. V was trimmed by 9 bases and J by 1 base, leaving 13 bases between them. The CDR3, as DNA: TGTGCCACCCAGGACGGAAGACGCACAGATACGCAGTATTTT. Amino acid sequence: CATQDGRRTDTQYF.

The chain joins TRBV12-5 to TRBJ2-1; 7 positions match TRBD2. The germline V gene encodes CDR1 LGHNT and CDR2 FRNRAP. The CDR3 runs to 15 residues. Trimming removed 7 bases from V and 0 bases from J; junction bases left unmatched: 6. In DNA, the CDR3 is TGTGCTAGTGCCAACAGCGGGACCTCCTACAATGAGCAGTTCTTC. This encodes CASANSGTSYNEQFF.

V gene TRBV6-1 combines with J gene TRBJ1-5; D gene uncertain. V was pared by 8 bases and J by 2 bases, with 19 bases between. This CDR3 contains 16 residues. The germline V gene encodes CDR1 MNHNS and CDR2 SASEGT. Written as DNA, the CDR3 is TGTGCCAGCGAAGTGTGGATCTCGGGAGGCAATCAGCCCCAGCATTTT. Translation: CASEVWISGGNQPQHF.

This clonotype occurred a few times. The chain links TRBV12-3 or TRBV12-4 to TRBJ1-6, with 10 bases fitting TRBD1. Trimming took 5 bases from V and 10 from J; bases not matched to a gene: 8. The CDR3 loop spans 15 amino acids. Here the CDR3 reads CASSPRGQGGSPLHF. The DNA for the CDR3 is TGTGCCAGCAGTCCGAGAGGACAGGGGGGCTCACCCCTCCACTTT.

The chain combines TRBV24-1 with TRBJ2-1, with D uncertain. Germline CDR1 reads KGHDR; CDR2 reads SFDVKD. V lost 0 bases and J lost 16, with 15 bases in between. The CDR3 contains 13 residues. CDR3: CATSDLPAQVYFF. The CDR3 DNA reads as TGTGCCACCAGTGATTTGCCAGCGCAGGTCTACTTCTTC.

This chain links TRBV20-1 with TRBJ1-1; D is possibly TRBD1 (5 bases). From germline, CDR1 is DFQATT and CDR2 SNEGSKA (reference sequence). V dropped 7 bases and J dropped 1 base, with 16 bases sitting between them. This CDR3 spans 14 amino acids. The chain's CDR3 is CSVYPPTANTEAFF. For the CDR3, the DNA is TGCAGTGTCTACCCCCCGACAGCGAACACTGAAGCTTTCTTT.

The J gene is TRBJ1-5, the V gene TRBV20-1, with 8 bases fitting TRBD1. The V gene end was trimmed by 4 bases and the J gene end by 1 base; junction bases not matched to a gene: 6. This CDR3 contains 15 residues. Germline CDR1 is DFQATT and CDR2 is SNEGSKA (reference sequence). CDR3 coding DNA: TGCAGTGCTACCAGGGGGCGGCGGAGCAATCAGCCCCAGCATTTT. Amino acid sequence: CSATRGRRSNQPQHF.

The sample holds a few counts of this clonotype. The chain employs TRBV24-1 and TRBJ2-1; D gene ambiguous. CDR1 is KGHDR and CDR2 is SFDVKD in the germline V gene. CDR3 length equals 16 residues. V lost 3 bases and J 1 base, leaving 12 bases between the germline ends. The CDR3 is CATSDPPASSYNEQFF. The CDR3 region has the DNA TGTGCCACCAGTGATCCACCCGCAAGTTCCTACAATGAGCAGTTCTTC.

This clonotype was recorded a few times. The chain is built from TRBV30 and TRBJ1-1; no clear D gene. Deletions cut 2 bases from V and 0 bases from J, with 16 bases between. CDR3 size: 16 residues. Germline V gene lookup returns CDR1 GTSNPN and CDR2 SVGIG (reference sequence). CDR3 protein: CAWSPGPGLLNTEAFF. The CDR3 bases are TGTGCCTGGAGTCCCGGTCCCGGTCTGTTGAACACTGAAGCTTTCTTT. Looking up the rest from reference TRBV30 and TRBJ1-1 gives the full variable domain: SQTIHQWPATLVQPVGSPLSLECTVEGTSNPNLYWYRQAAGRGLQLLFYSVGIGQISSEVPQNLSASRPQDRQFILSSKKLLLSDSGFYLCAWSPGPGLLNTEAFFGQGTRLTVV.

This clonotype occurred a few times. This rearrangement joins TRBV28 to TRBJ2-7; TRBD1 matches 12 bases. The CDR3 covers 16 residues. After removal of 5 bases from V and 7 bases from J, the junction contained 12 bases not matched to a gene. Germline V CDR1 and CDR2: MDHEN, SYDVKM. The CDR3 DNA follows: TGTGCCAGCAGTCACCTTCCGGGACAGGGGGCGTTAGAGCAGTACTTC. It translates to CASSHLPGQGALEQYF. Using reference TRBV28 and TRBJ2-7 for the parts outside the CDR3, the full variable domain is DVKVTQSSRYLVKRTGEKVFLECVQDMDHENMFWYRQDPGLGLRLIYFSYDVKMKEKGDIPEGYSVSREKKERFSLILESASTNQTSMYLCASSHLPGQGALEQYFGPGTRLTVT.

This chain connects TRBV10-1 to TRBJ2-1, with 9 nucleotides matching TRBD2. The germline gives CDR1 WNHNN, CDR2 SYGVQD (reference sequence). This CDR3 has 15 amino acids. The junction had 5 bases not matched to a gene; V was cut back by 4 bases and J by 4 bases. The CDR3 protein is CASSGAAGGYNEQFF. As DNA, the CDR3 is TGCGCCAGCAGTGGAGCAGCGGGGGGTTACAATGAGCAGTTCTTC.

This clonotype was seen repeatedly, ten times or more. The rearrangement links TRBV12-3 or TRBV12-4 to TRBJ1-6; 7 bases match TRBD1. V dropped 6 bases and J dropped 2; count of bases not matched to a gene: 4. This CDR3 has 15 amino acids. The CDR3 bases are TGTGCCAGCAGACCGACAGGGACCTATAATTCACCCCTCCACTTT. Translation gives CASRPTGTYNSPLHF.

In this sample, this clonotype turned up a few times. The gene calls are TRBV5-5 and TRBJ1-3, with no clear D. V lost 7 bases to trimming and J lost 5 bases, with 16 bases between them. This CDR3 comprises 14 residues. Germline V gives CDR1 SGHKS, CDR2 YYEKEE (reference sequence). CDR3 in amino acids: CASGEWNSRNTIYF. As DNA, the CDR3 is TGTGCCAGCGGAGAATGGAATTCTAGAAACACCATATATTTT.

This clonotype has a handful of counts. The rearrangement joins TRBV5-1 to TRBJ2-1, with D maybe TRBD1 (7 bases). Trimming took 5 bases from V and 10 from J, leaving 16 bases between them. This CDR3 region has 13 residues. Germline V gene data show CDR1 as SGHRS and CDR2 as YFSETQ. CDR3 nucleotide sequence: TGCGCCAGCAGGGAGGGGGCGAAGGGCGAGCAGTTCTTC. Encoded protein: CASREGAKGEQFF.